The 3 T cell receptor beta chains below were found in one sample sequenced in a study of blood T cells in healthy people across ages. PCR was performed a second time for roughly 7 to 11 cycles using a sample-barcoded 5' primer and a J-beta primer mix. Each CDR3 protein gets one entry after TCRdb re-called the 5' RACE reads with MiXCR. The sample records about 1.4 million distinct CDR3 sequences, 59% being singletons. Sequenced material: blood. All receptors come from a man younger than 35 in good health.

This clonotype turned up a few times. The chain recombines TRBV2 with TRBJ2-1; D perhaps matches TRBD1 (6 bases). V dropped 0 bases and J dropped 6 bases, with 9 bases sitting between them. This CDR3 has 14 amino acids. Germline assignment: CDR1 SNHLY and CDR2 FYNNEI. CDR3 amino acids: CASSEASGVNEQFF. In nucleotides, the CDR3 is TGTGCCAGCAGTGAAGCGTCAGGGGTCAATGAGCAGTTCTTC.

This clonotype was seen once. CDR3 sequence (DNA): TGTGCCACCAGAACAGGTTATGAGCAGTTCTTC. Its translation is CATRTGYEQFF. The chain has TRBV15 and TRBJ2-1, with D possibly matching TRBD1 (5 bases). This CDR3 spans 11 amino acids. Germline V lookup: CDR1 LNHNV, CDR2 YYDKDF (reference sequence). Trimming shortened V by 6 bases and J by 8 bases, and 8 bases separated the two germline ends. Full variable domain (rest looked up from reference TRBV15 and TRBJ2-1): DAMVIQNPRYQVTQFGKPVTLSCSQTLNHNVMYWYQQKSSQAPKLLFHYYDKDFNNEADTPDNFQSRRPNTSFCFLDIRSPGLGDTAMYLCATRTGYEQFFGPGTRLTVL.

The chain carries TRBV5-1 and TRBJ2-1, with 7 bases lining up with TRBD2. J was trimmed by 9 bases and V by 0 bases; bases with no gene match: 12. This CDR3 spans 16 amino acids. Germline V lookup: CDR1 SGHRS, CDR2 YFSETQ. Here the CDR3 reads CASSLEDGGLHGEQFF. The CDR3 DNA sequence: TGCGCCAGCAGCTTGGAGGACGGGGGACTACATGGTGAGCAGTTCTTC.